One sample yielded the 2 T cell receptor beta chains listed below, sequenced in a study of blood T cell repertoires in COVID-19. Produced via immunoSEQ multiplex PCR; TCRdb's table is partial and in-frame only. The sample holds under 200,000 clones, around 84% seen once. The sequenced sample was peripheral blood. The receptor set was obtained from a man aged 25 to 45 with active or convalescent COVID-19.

The CDR3, as DNA: TGTGCCAGCAGCCTAGGGACAGGGGGCGGTAGCAATCAGCCCCAGCATTTT. Translation gives CASSLGTGGGSNQPQHF. This chain joins TRBV14 and TRBJ1-5, with 12 bases that match TRBD1. The germline V gene has CDR1 SGHDN and CDR2 FVKESK. This CDR3 has 17 amino acids. V dropped 4 bases and J dropped 0; count of bases not matched to a gene: 4.

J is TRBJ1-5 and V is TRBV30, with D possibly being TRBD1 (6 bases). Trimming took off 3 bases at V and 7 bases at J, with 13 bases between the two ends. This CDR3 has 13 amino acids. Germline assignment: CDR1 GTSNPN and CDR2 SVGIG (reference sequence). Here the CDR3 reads CAWSSGERQPQHF. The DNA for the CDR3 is TGTGCCTGGAGCTCAGGGGAAAGGCAGCCCCAGCATTTT.